This TCR beta chain is drawn from a study of blood T cells in healthy people across ages. Study conclusions and caveats: Per million T cells, TCR beta diversity dropped roughly linearly as age increased. Strong correlation existed between TCR beta diversity and naive T cell percentage.

The authors ran a second PCR of about 7 to 11 cycles using a sample-barcoded 5' primer and a J-beta primer mix. One entry per CDR3 protein results from TCRdb running MiXCR on the 5' RACE reads. Here the sample spans 1.5 million to 2 million distinct CDR3 sequences, about two fifths being singletons. This clonotype was counted a few times. Its cognate antigen is unknown. This CDR3 spans 17 amino acids. The germline V gene encodes CDR1 MGHRA and CDR2 YSYEKL. The V and J ends lost 1 base and 6 bases respectively, with 20 bases between them. The chain employs TRBV4-1 and TRBJ2-3; the D is unclear. The specimen sequenced was blood. The TCR sequence derives from a human donor in good health. Written as DNA, the CDR3 is TGCGCCAGCAGCCAAGGATATGCTTTGCTCGCTTTGGATACGCAGTATTTT. Protein product: CASSQGYALLALDTQYF.